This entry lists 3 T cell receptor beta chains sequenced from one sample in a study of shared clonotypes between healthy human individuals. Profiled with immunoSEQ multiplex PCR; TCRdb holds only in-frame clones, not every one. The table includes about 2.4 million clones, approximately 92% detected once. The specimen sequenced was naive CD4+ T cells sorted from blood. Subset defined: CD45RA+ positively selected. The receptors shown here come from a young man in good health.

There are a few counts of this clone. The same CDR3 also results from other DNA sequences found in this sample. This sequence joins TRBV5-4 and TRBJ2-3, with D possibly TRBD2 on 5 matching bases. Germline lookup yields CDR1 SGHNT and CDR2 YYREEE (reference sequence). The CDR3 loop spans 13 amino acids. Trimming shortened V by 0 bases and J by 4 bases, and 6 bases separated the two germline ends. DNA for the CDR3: TGTGCCAGCAGCTTGGCCGGGGCAGATACGCAGTATTTT. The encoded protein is CASSLAGADTQYF.

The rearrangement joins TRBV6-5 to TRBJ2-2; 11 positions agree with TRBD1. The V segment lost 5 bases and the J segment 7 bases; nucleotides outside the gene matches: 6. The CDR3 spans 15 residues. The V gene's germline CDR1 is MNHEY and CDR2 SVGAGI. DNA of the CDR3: TGTGCCAGCAGTGGACAGGGGGCGGTCGGCGGGGAGCTGTTTTTT. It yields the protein CASSGQGAVGGELFF.

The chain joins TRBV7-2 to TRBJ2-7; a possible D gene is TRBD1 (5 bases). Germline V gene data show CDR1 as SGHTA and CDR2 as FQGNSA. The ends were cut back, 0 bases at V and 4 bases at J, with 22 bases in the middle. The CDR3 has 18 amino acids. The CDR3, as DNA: TGTGCCAGCAGCTTAGCGGCAGGGCTCAAAGACAAGGTATACGAGCAGTACTTC. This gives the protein CASSLAAGLKDKVYEQYF.